This T cell receptor (beta chain) was documented in a study of neurological immune-mediated disorders. Points from the study as a whole: CDR3 amino acid sequences found in expanded clones were never shared across subjects, suggesting private repertoires in all groups. Whereas HTLV-1-associated myelopathy showed the most TCR clonal expansion, multiple sclerosis showed the least, with levels below those of healthy controls.

The time point denotes: technical triplicate 2. A 10-nucleotide random UMI tagged transcripts in template-switch 5'RACE cDNA synthesis. TCRdb passed the 5' RACE reads through MiXCR, listing each CDR3 protein once. The sample has more than 55,000 distinct CDR3 sequences; 24% are singletons. This CDR3 has 16 amino acids. In germline, CDR1 is SEHNR, CDR2 FQNEAQ (reference sequence). V gave up 2 bases and J gave up 7 bases, with 19 bases separating them. In its sample, this clonotype was seen many times. As yet, its antigen is unknown. The specimen was PBMCs. The chain combines TRBV7-9 with TRBJ2-3; D may match TRBD1 or TRBD2 (5 bases each). The receptor comes from a man between 60 and 70 years old with HTLV-1-associated myelopathy (HAM/TSP). CDR3 region: CASSLTSGKGWNTQYF. CDR3 sequence (DNA): TGTGCCAGCAGCTTAACATCCGGGAAGGGGTGGAATACGCAGTATTTT.